This TCR beta chain was documented in a study of blood T cells in healthy people across ages. Study-wide results and limits: Long-lived and aged donors differed, with more naive CD4+ cells and higher diversity in the long-lived.

Germline V lookup: CDR1 LGHNA, CDR2 YSLEER. Trimming took off 1 base at V and 8 bases at J, with 14 bases between the two ends. CDR3 length: 15 residues. Staff drew 9 to 10 milliliters of peripheral blood from each donor. This clonotype was observed a few times. Its antigen is not identified. Combining a sample-barcoded 5' primer with a J-beta primer mix, a second PCR ran for 7 to 11 cycles. Tags on each cDNA molecule came from a template-switch adaptor with 12 random nucleotides. A single record per CDR3 protein comes from TCRdb applying MiXCR to the 5' RACE reads. The table includes 580,000 or so distinct CDR3 sequences, around half detected once.

Source material: blood. The receptor was derived from a man at least 80 years old in good health. The V and J genes are TRBV4-3 and TRBJ1-4; D unresolved. In DNA, the CDR3 is TGCGCCAGCAGCCAAGGAATCAGGCAGGAGGAAAAACTGTTTTTT. Translating it yields CASSQGIRQEEKLFF.